These T cell receptor beta chains were read from a single sample in a study of T cells in Graves' hyperthyroidism and ophthalmopathy. Each CDR3 protein gets one entry after TCRdb re-called the multiplex PCR reads with MiXCR. The sample contains 460,000 or so distinct CDR3 sequences, around 14% of which appear only once. Sequencing was carried out using blood. Receptors originate from a woman younger than 30 with Graves' hyperthyroidism. CDR3s include the opening cysteine and the closing phenylalanine or tryptophan. The D gene is left open where the match is weak. A row's size may be missing; if present it is once, few, many or a size class.

CASIGGTGNTIYF	TGTGCCAGCATAGGGGGTACTGGAAACACCATATATTTT	TRBJ1-3	-	TRBV12-3/TRBV12-4	-
CASSPGQGRNTEAFF	TGTGCCAGCAGCCCGGGACAGGGGCGGAACACTGAAGCTTTCTTT	TRBJ1-1	many	TRBV7-9	TRBD1
CASSLGGAGTGELFF	TGTGCCAGCAGCCTCGGGGGGGCGGGGACCGGGGAGCTGTTTTTT	TRBJ2-2	-	TRBV7-3	TRBD2
CSAREGRTYSNQPQHF	TGCAGTGCTAGAGAAGGGAGGACTTATAGCAATCAGCCCCAGCATTTT	TRBJ1-5	few	TRBV20-1	-
CASRPRQGQETQYF	TGTGCCAGCAGACCCCGACAGGGGCAAGAGACCCAGTACTTC	TRBJ2-5	many	TRBV7-9	TRBD1
CATDRLESEAFF	TGTGCCACAGACAGGCTTGAATCTGAAGCTTTCTTT	TRBJ1-1	many	TRBV6-1	-
CASSDPGSGSNQPQHF	TGTGCCAGCAGTGATCCCGGGTCTGGGAGCAATCAGCCCCAGCATTTT	TRBJ1-5	many	TRBV2	-
CSASLTSGSPGIQYF	TGCAGTGCTAGTTTAACTAGCGGGAGCCCGGGCATTCAGTACTTC	TRBJ2-4	-	TRBV20-1	TRBD2
CASSPQDGSYNEQFF	TGTGCCAGCTCACCCCAGGACGGCTCCTACAATGAGCAGTTCTTC	TRBJ2-1	-	TRBV18	-
CASLQQGADTQYF	TGTGCCAGCTTACAGCAAGGGGCAGATACGCAGTATTTT	TRBJ2-3	many	TRBV25-1	-
CASSPRPSGRAAERYF	TGTGCCAGCAGCCCCCGACCTAGCGGGAGGGCCGCCGAGCGGTACTTC	TRBJ2-7	-	TRBV11-2	TRBD2
CASSGPRTWETQYF	TGTGCCAGTAGTGGCCCCCGGACTTGGGAGACCCAGTACTTC	TRBJ2-5	many	TRBV19	-
CATLAVPTDTQYF	TGTGCCACCTTAGCGGTTCCCACAGATACGCAGTATTTT	TRBJ2-3	-	TRBV5-4	-
CASSSGQGRTFF	TGTGCCAGCAGCTCGGGACAGGGCCGTACTTTCTTT	TRBJ1-1	many	TRBV7-9	TRBD1
CSGTGGPEAFF	TGCAGCGGGACAGGGGGCCCTGAAGCTTTCTTT	TRBJ1-1	many	TRBV29-1	TRBD1
CASSSQANRDNEQFF	TGTGCCAGCAGCTCACAGGCGAACAGGGACAATGAGCAGTTCTTC	TRBJ2-1	many	TRBV7-3	-
CASRMGSGGVTEAFF	TGTGCCAGCAGGATGGGGTCCGGGGGGGTCACTGAAGCTTTCTTT	TRBJ1-1	many	TRBV11-2	-
CASSVDLAGGQEQFF	TGTGCCAGCAGCGTAGATCTAGCGGGAGGGCAGGAGCAGTTCTTC	TRBJ2-1	-	TRBV9	TRBD2
CASSLGRGGSPLHF	TGTGCCAGCAGTTTGGGTAGGGGAGGTTCACCCCTCCACTTT	TRBJ1-6	many	TRBV12-3/TRBV12-4	-
CATAEWVDRTEAFF	TGTGCCACCGCTGAGTGGGTAGATCGGACTGAAGCTTTCTTT	TRBJ1-1	many	TRBV15	-
CASTRESMNTEAFF	TGTGCCAGCACCCGGGAGTCCATGAACACTGAAGCTTTCTTT	TRBJ1-1	many	TRBV6-1	-
CASGRRVLGFLREQFF	TGTGCCAGTGGCCGTCGCGTACTAGGTTTCCTTCGTGAGCAGTTCTTC	TRBJ2-1	many	TRBV2	-
CAWSTGSLWEQYF	TGTGCCTGGAGCACAGGGTCACTCTGGGAGCAGTACTTC	TRBJ2-7	many	TRBV30	-
CASSQGLAGHTDTQYF	TGTGCCAGCAGCCAGGGACTAGCGGGCCACACAGATACGCAGTATTTT	TRBJ2-3	many	TRBV7-8	TRBD2
CASSLARHGYTF	TGTGCCAGCAGTTTAGCGCGCCATGGCTACACCTTC	TRBJ1-2	many	TRBV12-3/TRBV12-4	-
CATRAEGNTEAFF	TGTGCCACCCGGGCAGAAGGGAACACTGAAGCTTTCTTT	TRBJ1-1	-	TRBV10-3	-
CASSLDGVRSNEKLFF	TGCGCCAGCAGCTTGGATGGGGTCCGGTCTAATGAAAAACTGTTTTTT	TRBJ1-4	many	TRBV5-1	-
CASSPDWNHNYNQPQHF	TGTGCCAGCTCACCTGACTGGAACCACAATTACAATCAGCCCCAGCATTTT	TRBJ1-5	-	TRBV18	-
CATSRDSRGLYEQYF	TGTGCCACCAGCAGAGATTCCAGGGGGCTCTACGAGCAGTACTTC	TRBJ2-7	few	TRBV15	TRBD1
CSAQDRSTDTQYF	TGCAGTGCCCAGGATCGCAGCACAGATACGCAGTATTTT	TRBJ2-3	many	TRBV20-1	-
CASSWEGANGYTF	TGTGCCAGCTCCTGGGAGGGGGCCAATGGCTACACCTTC	TRBJ1-2	many	TRBV12-3/TRBV12-4	TRBD1
CASSLGLAGARRLNEQFF	TGTGCCAGCAGCTTGGGACTAGCGGGAGCACGCCGGTTAAATGAGCAGTTCTTC	TRBJ2-1	many	TRBV7-3	TRBD2
CASSQVFARGGPLSRYTF	TGCGCCAGCAGCCAAGTATTTGCACGGGGAGGGCCTCTTTCTCGCTACACCTTC	TRBJ1-2	-	TRBV4-1	-
CASSYRGDTQYF	TGTGCCAGCAGTTACAGGGGAGATACGCAGTATTTT	TRBJ2-3	-	TRBV6-5	-
CASSGTGIAETQYF	TGCGCCAGCAGTGGGACAGGGATTGCGGAGACCCAGTACTTC	TRBJ2-5	many	TRBV10-2	TRBD1
CAWEQGNQPQHF	TGTGCCTGGGAGCAAGGCAATCAGCCCCAGCATTTT	TRBJ1-5	-	TRBV30	-
CASSVSGAPSYEQYF	TGTGCCAGCAGCGTCTCGGGGGCCCCCTCCTACGAGCAGTACTTC	TRBJ2-7	many	TRBV9	-
CASSLTPQGGWKQPQHF	TGTGCCAGCAGCTTAACTCCCCAGGGGGGATGGAAACAGCCCCAGCATTTT	TRBJ1-5	many	TRBV11-2	TRBD1
CASSPPLGVNEQFF	TGTGCCAGCTCACCACCCTTAGGAGTCAATGAGCAGTTCTTC	TRBJ2-1	many	TRBV18	-
CASSSNQGGAGNTIYF	TGTGCCAGCAGCTCGAACCAAGGGGGCGCGGGAAACACCATATATTTT	TRBJ1-3	many	TRBV7-3	TRBD1
CASGDRRTANYGYTF	TGTGCCAGCGGAGACCGACGGACAGCTAACTATGGCTACACCTTC	TRBJ1-2	many	TRBV6-1	-
CSAEGGSGRDEQFF	TGCAGTGCTGAGGGGGGTAGCGGGAGAGATGAGCAGTTCTTC	TRBJ2-1	once	TRBV20-1	TRBD2
CASSQNLSMGTGNNEKLFF	TGTGCCAGCAGCCAAAATCTATCCATGGGGACAGGGAATAATGAAAAACTGTTTTTT	TRBJ1-4	-	TRBV4-2	TRBD1